Detailed here is one T cell receptor (beta chain). The antigen it recognizes is unknown. Per-base qualities were not stored, and no clone one base away is much larger. The data belong to a study of blood T cell repertoires in COVID-19 (dated by TCRdb to 2018 to 2021). With regard to the full study: Samples from collaborators originated in the United States, Italy and Spain and spanned both the acute and convalescent phases of COVID-19. The prospective study material was composed of cDNA or gDNA derived from T cells, B-cell-depleted T cells, or PBMCs. Subjects who had been exposed to COVID-19, were actively infected with it, or had recovered from it provided the deeply sampled blood TCRbeta repertoires that made up the dataset. A freely available public database, intended as a resource for researchers studying the immune response to SARS-CoV-2, is where the repertoires were released. The samples were drawn from the first 160 participants of the ongoing ImmuneRACE study and from roughly 1,300 subjects provided by 6 global collaborators. Sample metadata almost always included a de-identified subject ID, COVID-19 status, age in years and sex. Where available, HLA class I and class II types were obtained from metadata supplied by the sample provider rather than from assay-based typing. Results the study describes overall, beyond this receptor: The amount of clinical and demographic metadata varied by source and participant and was provided uncurated.

The CDR1 and CDR2 encoded by the germline V gene are SGDLS and YYNGEE. The CDR3 measures 16 amino acids from cysteine to phenylalanine. Of all the DNA, just the CDR3 is kept, 48 bases in frame from base 1. V loses 3 bases, J loses 4 bases, and the germline ends lie 17 bases apart. In Seattle, one collaborating source enrolled patients while the infection was active and tracked those patients longitudinally over the course of disease. Collaborating institutions collected whole blood in K2EDTA tubes following their own protocols. For TCRbeta analysis, collaborators shipped samples as frozen whole blood, isolated PBMCs, or DNA extracted from either of those sample types. TCRbeta CDR3 regions were amplified from genomic DNA using the immunoSEQ Assay, a bias-controlled multiplex PCR. As for the original processing: Within the assay, amplification of reference gene primers was used to estimate how many nucleated cells each sample contained. To quantify the absolute abundance of each unique TCRbeta CDR3 rearrangement, sequence reads were collapsed and filtered. For each sample, productive Simpson clonality was calculated as the square root of Simpson's diversity index across productive rearrangements. Not all clones reach the TCRdb copy of this immuneACCESS table, which keeps in-frame sequences only. Checked studies attribute under half of the gap to unresolved V genes and leave the rest unexplained. V, J and clone size were drawn from that table, and D and trimming were deduced from the DNA. This sample has about 49,000 clones in its table, and 81% of those were observed once. 20% to 25% of the sample is held by the ten biggest clonotypes.

The sample taken for sequencing was peripheral blood. This receptor was identified in a woman of 80 years or more with COVID-19, enrolled during active disease. The chain is made from TRBV9 and TRBJ1-3; the D gene is possibly TRBD1, with 5 bases matching. The CDR3 protein sequence reads: CASSATTAVSGNTIYF. The DNA is as follows: TGTGCCAGCAGCGCGACGACAGCCGTCTCGGGAAACACCATATATTTT.